The 10 T cell receptor beta chains below come from one sample, sequenced in a study of identifying expanded T cells in peripheral blood. The method was immunoSEQ multiplex PCR; TCRdb's version includes in-frame clones alone and lacks a portion of them. The sample holds around 100,000 clones, roughly 87% seen once. Sample: blood. These receptors were taken from a person aged 18-70 years in good health.

A single count supports this clone. This rearrangement joins TRBV25-1 to TRBJ2-3, with 11 bases matching TRBD2. V lost 6 bases and J lost 5; bases outside the gene matches: 7. The CDR3 has 15 residues. Germline lookup yields CDR1 MGHDK and CDR2 SYGVNS. In nucleotides, the CDR3 is TGTGCCAGCAGCTTAGCGGGGGGGCCTAAAGATACGCAGTATTTT. The encoded protein is CASSLAGGPKDTQYF.

The chain combines TRBV7-9 with TRBJ1-5; TRBD1 matches 8 bases. V shed 5 bases, J shed 5 bases, and the junction held 5 bases outside the gene matches. The length of the CDR3 is 14 residues. Germline V lookup: CDR1 SEHNR, CDR2 FQNEAQ (reference sequence). The CDR3 here is CASSTGGVHQPQHF. In nucleotides, the CDR3 is TGTGCCAGCAGCACAGGGGGGGTACATCAGCCCCAGCATTTT. The variable domain in full, with the rest retrieved from reference TRBV7-9 and TRBJ1-5, is DTGVSQNPRHKITKRGQNVTFRCDPISEHNRLYWYRQTLGQGPEFLTYFQNEAQLEKSRLLSDRFSAERPKGSFSTLEIQRTEQGDSAMYLCASSTGGVHQPQHFGDGTRLSIL.

This clone was picked up one time. The chain has TRBV4-3 and TRBJ1-1; D gene unclear. CDR1 is LGHNA, CDR2 YSLEER, per germline. The CDR3 is 13 residues long. Trimming shortened V by 1 base and J by 5 bases, and 8 bases separated the two germline ends. CDR3 DNA sequence: TGCGCCAGCAGCCAAGCCGAGGGAACTGAAGCTTTCTTT. This codes for CASSQAEGTEAFF.

The chain joins TRBV6-5 to TRBJ2-7, with 8 bases that match TRBD2. This CDR3 is 13 amino acids long. Germline V gene data show CDR1 as MNHEY and CDR2 as SVGAGI. Losses at the gene ends were 6 bases for V and 0 bases for J; bases not matched to a gene: 1. The CDR3 sequence is CASRAGGSYEQYF. The CDR3 DNA sequence: TGTGCCAGCAGGGCGGGGGGCTCCTACGAGCAGTACTTC.

This clone was counted a few times. The rearrangement joins TRBV6-5 to TRBJ1-5; maybe TRBD1 (6 bases). The CDR3 consists of 13 residues. V gave up 3 bases and J gave up 7 bases, with 10 bases separating them. Germline CDR1 reads MNHEY; CDR2 reads SVGAGI. The CDR3 DNA reads as TGTGCCAGCAGTTATCAGGGGCGACAGCCCCAGCATTTT. Protein product: CASSYQGRQPQHF.

This chain uses TRBV19 with TRBJ2-5, with TRBD2 identical over 7 bases. The CDR3 runs 13 residues. Per the germline V gene, CDR1 is LNHDA and CDR2 is SQIVND (reference sequence). V shed 6 bases and J 7 bases; nucleotides not matched to a gene: 8. DNA for the CDR3: TGTGCCAGTAGGGGGGGACTACGAAGGACCCAGTACTTC. Protein: CASRGGLRRTQYF.

The chain uses TRBV4-1 and TRBJ1-4; no clear D gene. V was pared by 6 bases and J by 6 bases, with 8 bases between. The CDR3 sequence is 12 residues long. Germline V CDR1 and CDR2: MGHRA, YSYEKL. The CDR3 sequence is CASRAIDEKLFF. CDR3 nucleotides: TGCGCCAGCAGGGCAATCGATGAAAAACTGTTTTTT.

The chain combines TRBV6-5 with TRBJ1-1, with a possible D match to TRBD1 (6 bases). The germline V gene encodes CDR1 MNHEY and CDR2 SVGAGI. Trimming pared 7 bases from V and 1 base from J, leaving 13 bases between. This CDR3 spans 14 amino acids. The CDR3 nucleotides read TGTGCCAGCACCCCAGGGGTATGGAACACTGAAGCTTTCTTT. Amino acids: CASTPGVWNTEAFF.

The CDR3 spells CASSDSGTEPTDTQYF. Here the CDR3 DNA reads TGTGCCAGCAGTGACTCAGGGACAGAACCCACAGATACGCAGTATTTT. The chain joins TRBV6-4 to TRBJ2-3; TRBD1 aligns across 7 bases. The V and J ends lost 0 bases and 2 bases, in that order; junction bases with no gene match: 5. Looked up from germline, CDR1 is MRHNA and CDR2 is SNTAGT. The CDR3 covers 16 residues.

This clone occurred a few times. The rearrangement uses TRBV19 and TRBJ2-7, with 8 bases matching TRBD1. The CDR3 length is 13 residues. Trimming at V came to 7 bases and at J to 6 bases, leaving 8 bases not matched to a gene. CDR1 and CDR2 from the germline V gene are LNHDA and SQIVND (reference sequence). DNA for the CDR3: TGTGCCAGTACCCCGCAGGGGGCAGCCGAGCAGTACTTC. It specifies CASTPQGAAEQYF.